The 11 T cell receptor beta chains below all came from one sample that was sequenced in a study of cytomegalovirus exposure and HLA in healthy donors. The primer mix had 60 Vbeta and 13 Jbeta primers. Profiled with immunoSEQ multiplex PCR; TCRdb holds only in-frame clones, not every one. The sample includes about 130,000 clones, more than 80% of them seen just once. The sequenced sample consisted of PBMCs. All receptors come from a middle-aged man in good health and CMV-seronegative.

This chain joins TRBV30 and TRBJ2-1; no reliable D call. Deletions cut 3 bases from V and 3 bases from J, with 18 bases between. Germline V gives CDR1 GTSNPN, CDR2 SVGIG (reference sequence). This CDR3 has 16 residues. The DNA of the CDR3 is TGTGCCTGGAGCCAACGGTCTAGGCTAGACTACAATGAGCAGTTCTTC. Amino acid sequence: CAWSQRSRLDYNEQFF.

This clone was detected only once. An end of the junction differs from the germline gene, which may be a read error. The V call is TRBV7-9, the J call TRBJ2-1; tentative D call: TRBD2 (5 bases). Germline V gene data show CDR1 as SEHNR and CDR2 as FQNEAQ (reference sequence). This CDR3 has 12 amino acids. CDR3 loop: CTSSSSRNEQFF. CDR3 nucleotide sequence: TGTACCAGCAGCTCTAGCAGGAATGAGCAGTTCTTC.

The CDR3 DNA reads TGTGCCACCAGCCAAAAAGGGAGATCAGAGACCCAGTACTTC. Encoded protein: CATSQKGRSETQYF. The chain uses TRBV15 and TRBJ2-5; D perhaps matches TRBD2 (5 bases). This CDR3 comprises 14 residues. Germline lookup yields CDR1 LNHNV and CDR2 YYDKDF (reference sequence). Trimming cost V 5 bases and J 4 bases, with 14 bases left between them.

The V gene is TRBV19, the J gene TRBJ2-7; 7 bases are a match to TRBD1. With 5 bases clipped from V and 2 bases from J, the junction kept 3 bases outside the gene matches. The CDR3 runs 13 residues. Germline CDR1 and CDR2: LNHDA and SQIVND (reference sequence). Here the CDR3 reads CASSADRAYEQYF. The CDR3 DNA follows: TGTGCCAGTAGTGCAGACAGGGCCTACGAGCAGTACTTC.

This chain connects TRBV6-5 to TRBJ2-5; tentative D call: TRBD2 (6 bases). The CDR3 runs 14 residues. Deletions cut 5 bases from V and 5 bases from J, with 15 bases between. CDR1 MNHEY and CDR2 SVGAGI come from the germline V gene. CDR3 protein: CASSIDGAGETQYF. The CDR3 DNA sequence: TGTGCCAGCAGTATCGACGGGGCGGGGGAGACCCAGTACTTC.

With regard to this clone: One junction end does not reproduce the germline sequence, and a read error may be involved. This chain joins TRBV29-1 and TRBJ2-6; weak D call: TRBD1 (8 bases). Germline lookup yields CDR1 SQVTM and CDR2 ANQGSEA. The length of the CDR3 is 17 residues. The CDR3 coding sequence is TGCAGCGTTGAGGAGGACAGGGAGGTGGGAGGGGCCAACGTCCCGACTTTC. This encodes CSVEEDREVGGANVPTF.

This clone was recorded only once. V is TRBV2 and J is TRBJ2-1; 10 bases match TRBD2. Germline lookup yields CDR1 SNHLY and CDR2 FYNNEI. The CDR3 extends over 14 amino acids. Unmatched junction bases numbered 7, after V lost 5 bases and J lost 9 bases. The CDR3 DNA reads as TGTGCCAGCAGTCTAGCGGGGGCGAACTTTGAGCAGTTCTTC. It yields the protein CASSLAGANFEQFF.

On this clone itself: Different DNA sequences within this sample yield the same CDR3. V is TRBV28 and J is TRBJ2-7, with TRBD1 matching over 10 bases. The CDR3 is made up of 14 amino acids. Germline V gene data show CDR1 as MDHEN and CDR2 as SYDVKM. V was clipped by 5 bases and J by 2 bases; unmatched bases: 3. The CDR3 sequence: CASSRQGATYEQYF. CDR3 DNA: TGTGCCAGCAGTCGACAGGGGGCGACCTACGAGCAGTACTTC.

V is TRBV5-1 and J is TRBJ1-3; tentative D call: TRBD1 (6 bases). This CDR3 comprises 14 residues. From germline, CDR1 is SGHRS and CDR2 YFSETQ. Trimming took off 2 bases at V and 4 bases at J, with 10 bases between the two ends. CDR3 nucleotides: TGCGCCAGCAGCTTACAGGGAGTCGGAAACACCATATATTTT. Translating it yields CASSLQGVGNTIYF.

The genes are TRBV2 and TRBJ1-2; no clear D. Trimming pared 2 bases from V and 0 bases from J, leaving 4 bases between. Germline V gene lookup returns CDR1 SNHLY and CDR2 FYNNEI. This CDR3 comprises 13 residues. Here the CDR3 DNA reads TGTGCCAGCAGTGAACGCGCTAACTATGGCTACACCTTC. It translates to CASSERANYGYTF.

The chain combines TRBV18 with TRBJ2-1; D ambiguous. The CDR3 consists of 11 residues. The V end was cut by 4 bases, the J end by 7 bases, with 5 bases between. Germline assignment: CDR1 KGHSH and CDR2 LQKENI. CDR3 protein: CASSQENEQFF. CDR3 DNA sequence: TGTGCCAGCTCACAGGAGAATGAGCAGTTCTTC.